The entry below gives a single T cell receptor beta chain sequence along with its context. Its antigen is unidentified. A second about 6 to 12 cycle PCR used barcoded and J-beta primers. A template-switch adaptor that had 12 random nucleotides put a tag on each cDNA molecule. MiXCR, applied by TCRdb to the 5' RACE reads, yields one record per CDR3 protein. The sample yields about 280,000 distinct CDR3 sequences, 27% seen once. The data originate from a study of blood T cells in healthy people across ages. Study-level points and caveats: Both higher diversity and more naive CD4+ cells marked long-lived donors when set against aged donors. A strong correlation was found between TCR beta diversity and the percentage of naive T cells.

Germline CDR1 SGHDN, CDR2 FVKESK. This CDR3 comprises 17 residues. V was cut by 2 bases and J by 0 bases, with 15 bases left in between. The sample comprised blood. The rearrangement joins TRBV14 to TRBJ2-3; D not resolved. This TCR was recovered from a woman aged 70-85 years in good health. The CDR3 coding sequence is TGTGCCAGCAGCCAATACTCAGAAAGACTGAGCACAGATACGCAGTATTTT. Translating gives CASSQYSERLSTDTQYF.